This T cell receptor beta chain was sequenced for a study of blood T cell repertoires in COVID-19. Study context: The origin of the acute and convalescent COVID-19 samples was the United States, Italy and Spain. In each case, the material was cDNA or gDNA derived from T cells, B-cell-depleted T cells, or PBMCs.

Original processing methods: Estimation of nucleated cell counts relied on the amplification of reference gene primers. Data came from immunoSEQ multiplex PCR; TCRdb stores just in-frame clones and leaves some out. Clonal size and the V and J genes are those of that table, whereas D and trimming came from the DNA. The sample has around 70,000 clones; 80% to 90% are singletons. The length of the CDR3 is 15 residues. Germline V lookup: CDR1 MNHEY, CDR2 SVGEGT. The V gene end was trimmed by 8 bases and the J gene end by 0 bases; junction bases not matched to a gene: 8. V gene TRBV6-2 or TRBV6-3 combines with J gene TRBJ1-1, with 8 bases matching TRBD1. The sequencing input was peripheral blood. The receptor's source is a woman older than 75 with active or convalescent COVID-19. The CDR3 spells CASGRQGAVNTEAFF. For the CDR3, the DNA is TGTGCCAGCGGCCGGCAGGGGGCCGTGAACACTGAAGCTTTCTTT.